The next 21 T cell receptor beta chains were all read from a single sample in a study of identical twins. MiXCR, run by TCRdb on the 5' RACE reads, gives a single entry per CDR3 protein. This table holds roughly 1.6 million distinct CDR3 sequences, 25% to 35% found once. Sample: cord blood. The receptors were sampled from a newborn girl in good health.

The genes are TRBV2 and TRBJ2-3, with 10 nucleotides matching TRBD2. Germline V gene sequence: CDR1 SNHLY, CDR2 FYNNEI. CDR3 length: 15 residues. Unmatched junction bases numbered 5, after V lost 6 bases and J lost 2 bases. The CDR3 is CASSGTSEPTDTQYF. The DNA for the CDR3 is TGTGCCAGCAGCGGGACTAGCGAGCCCACAGATACGCAGTATTTT.

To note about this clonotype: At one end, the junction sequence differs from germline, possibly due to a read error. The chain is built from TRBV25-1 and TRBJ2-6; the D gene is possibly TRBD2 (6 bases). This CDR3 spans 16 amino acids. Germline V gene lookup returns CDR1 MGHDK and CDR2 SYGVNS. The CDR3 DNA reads TGTGCCAGCAGTGAATCTGCGGGACCTGGGGCCAGCGTCCTGACTTTC. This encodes CASSESAGPGASVLTF.

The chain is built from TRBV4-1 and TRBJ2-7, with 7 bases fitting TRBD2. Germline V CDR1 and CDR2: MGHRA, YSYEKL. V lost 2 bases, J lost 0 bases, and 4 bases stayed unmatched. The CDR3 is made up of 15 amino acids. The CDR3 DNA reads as TGCGCCAGCAGCCAACCCCGGACTAGCTCCTACGAGCAGTACTTC. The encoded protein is CASSQPRTSSYEQYF.

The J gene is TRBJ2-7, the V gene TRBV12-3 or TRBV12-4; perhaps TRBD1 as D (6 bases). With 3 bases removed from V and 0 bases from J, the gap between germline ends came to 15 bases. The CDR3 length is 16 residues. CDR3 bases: TGTGCCAGCAGTTTGTCTCACAGGGTGGGCTCCTACGAGCAGTACTTC. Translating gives CASSLSHRVGSYEQYF.

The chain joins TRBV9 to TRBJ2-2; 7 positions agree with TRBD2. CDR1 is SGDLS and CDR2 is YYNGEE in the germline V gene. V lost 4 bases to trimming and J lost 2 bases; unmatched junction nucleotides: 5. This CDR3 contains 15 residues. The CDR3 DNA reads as TGTGCCAGCAGCCGGGACTACCTAAACACCGGGGAGCTGTTTTTT. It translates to CASSRDYLNTGELFF.

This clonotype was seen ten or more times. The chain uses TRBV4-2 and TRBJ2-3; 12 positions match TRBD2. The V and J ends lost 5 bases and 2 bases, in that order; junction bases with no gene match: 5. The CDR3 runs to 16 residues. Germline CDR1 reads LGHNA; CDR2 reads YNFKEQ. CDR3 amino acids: CASSARLAGDTDTQYF. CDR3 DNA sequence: TGTGCCAGCAGCGCTCGACTAGCGGGAGACACAGATACGCAGTATTTT.

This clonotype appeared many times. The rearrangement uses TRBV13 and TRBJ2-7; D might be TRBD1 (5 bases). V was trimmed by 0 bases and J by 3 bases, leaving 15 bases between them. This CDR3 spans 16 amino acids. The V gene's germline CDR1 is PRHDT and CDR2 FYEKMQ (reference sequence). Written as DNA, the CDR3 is TGTGCCAGCAGCTTAGGCCCACAGGCAGAGTTCTACGAGCAGTACTTC. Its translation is CASSLGPQAEFYEQYF.

Written as DNA, the CDR3 is TGTGCCAGCAGCCTATCAATAACCCGGGACAGAGTACAAGAGACCCAGTACTTC. Protein product: CASSLSITRDRVQETQYF. The chain has TRBV4-2 and TRBJ2-5; 7 bases fit TRBD1. The CDR3 is 18 residues long. J lost 2 bases, V lost 4 bases, and 16 bases had no gene match. Germline V lookup: CDR1 LGHNA, CDR2 YNFKEQ.

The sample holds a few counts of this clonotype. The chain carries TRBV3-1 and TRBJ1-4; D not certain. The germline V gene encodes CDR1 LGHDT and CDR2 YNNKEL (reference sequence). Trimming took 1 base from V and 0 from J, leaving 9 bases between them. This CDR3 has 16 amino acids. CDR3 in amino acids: CASSQGRYATNEKLFF. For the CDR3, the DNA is TGTGCCAGCAGCCAAGGAAGATATGCAACTAATGAAAAACTGTTTTTT.

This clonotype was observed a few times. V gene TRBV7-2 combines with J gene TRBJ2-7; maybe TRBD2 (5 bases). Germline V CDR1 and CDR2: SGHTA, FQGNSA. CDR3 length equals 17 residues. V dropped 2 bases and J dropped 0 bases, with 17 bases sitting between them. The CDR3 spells CASSLYAIGLGSYEQYF. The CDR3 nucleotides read TGTGCCAGCAGCTTATATGCTATCGGACTGGGCTCCTACGAGCAGTACTTC.

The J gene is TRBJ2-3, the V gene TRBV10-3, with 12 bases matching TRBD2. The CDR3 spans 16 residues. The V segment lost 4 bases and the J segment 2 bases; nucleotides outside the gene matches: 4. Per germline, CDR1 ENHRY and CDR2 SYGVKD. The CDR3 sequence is CAISGLAGEPTDTQYF. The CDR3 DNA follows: TGTGCCATCAGTGGACTAGCGGGGGAGCCCACAGATACGCAGTATTTT.

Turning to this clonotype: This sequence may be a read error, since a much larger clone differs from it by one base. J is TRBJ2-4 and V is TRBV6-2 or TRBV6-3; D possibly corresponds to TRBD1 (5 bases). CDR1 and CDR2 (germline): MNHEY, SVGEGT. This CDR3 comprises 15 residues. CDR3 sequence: CASSSPTVAKNIQCF. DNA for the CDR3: TGTGCCAGCAGTTCCCCGACAGTAGCCAAAAACATTCAGTGCTTC.

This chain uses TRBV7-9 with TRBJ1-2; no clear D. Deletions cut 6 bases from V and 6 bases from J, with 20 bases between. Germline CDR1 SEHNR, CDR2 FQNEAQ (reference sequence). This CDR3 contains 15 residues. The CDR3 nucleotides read TGTGCCAGCAGTCCTCGTACTCCGACCGGTGATGGCTACACCTTC. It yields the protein CASSPRTPTGDGYTF.

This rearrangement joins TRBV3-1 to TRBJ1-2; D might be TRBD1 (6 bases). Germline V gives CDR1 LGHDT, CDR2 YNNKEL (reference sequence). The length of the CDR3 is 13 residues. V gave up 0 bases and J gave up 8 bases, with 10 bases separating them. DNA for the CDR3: TGTGCCAGCAGCCAAGATGCGACAGGCGGCTACACCTTC. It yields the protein CASSQDATGGYTF.

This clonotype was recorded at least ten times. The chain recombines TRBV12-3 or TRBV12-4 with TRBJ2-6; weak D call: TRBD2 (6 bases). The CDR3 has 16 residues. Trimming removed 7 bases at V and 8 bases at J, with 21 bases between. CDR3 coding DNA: TGTGCCAGCACCATCTCCGCGGGGCAGTCGACCAACGTCCTGACTTTC. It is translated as CASTISAGQSTNVLTF.

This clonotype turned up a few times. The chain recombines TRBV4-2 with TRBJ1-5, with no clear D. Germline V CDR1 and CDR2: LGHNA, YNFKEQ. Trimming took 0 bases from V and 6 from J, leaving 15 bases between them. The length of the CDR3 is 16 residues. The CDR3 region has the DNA TGTGCCAGCAGCCAAGATCTCGGGGTTTTGGGTCAGCCCCAGCATTTT. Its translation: CASSQDLGVLGQPQHF.

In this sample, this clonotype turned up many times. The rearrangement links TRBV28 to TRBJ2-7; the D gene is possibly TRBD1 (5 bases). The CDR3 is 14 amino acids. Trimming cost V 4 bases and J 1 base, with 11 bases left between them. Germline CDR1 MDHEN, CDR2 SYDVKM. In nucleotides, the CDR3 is TGTGCCAGCAGTTCCCCGGACACATCCTACGAGCAGTACTTC. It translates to CASSSPDTSYEQYF. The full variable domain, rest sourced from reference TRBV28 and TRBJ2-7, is DVKVTQSSRYLVKRTGEKVFLECVQDMDHENMFWYRQDPGLGLRLIYFSYDVKMKEKGDIPEGYSVSREKKERFSLILESASTNQTSMYLCASSSPDTSYEQYFGPGTRLTVT.

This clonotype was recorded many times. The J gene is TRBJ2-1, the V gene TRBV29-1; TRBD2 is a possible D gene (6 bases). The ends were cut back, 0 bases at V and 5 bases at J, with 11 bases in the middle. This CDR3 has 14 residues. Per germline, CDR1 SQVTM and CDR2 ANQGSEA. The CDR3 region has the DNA TGCAGCGTTGAAGAGGTTAGCGGCAACAATGAGCAGTTCTTC. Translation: CSVEEVSGNNEQFF.

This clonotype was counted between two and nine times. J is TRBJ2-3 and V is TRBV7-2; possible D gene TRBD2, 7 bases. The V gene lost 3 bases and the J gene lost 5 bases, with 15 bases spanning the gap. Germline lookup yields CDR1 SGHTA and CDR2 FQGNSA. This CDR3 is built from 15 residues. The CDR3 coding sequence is TGTGCCAGCAGCTTTTACGGGGGGCCCGAAGATACGCAGTATTTT. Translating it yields CASSFYGGPEDTQYF.

The CDR3 bases are TGTGCCAGCAGTGAAAATCAGGGGGCTCAGCCCCAGCATTTT. As protein: CASSENQGAQPQHF. The J gene is TRBJ1-5, the V gene TRBV2; 8 bases align to TRBD1. The germline V gene encodes CDR1 SNHLY and CDR2 FYNNEI. The CDR3 has 14 residues. V lost 2 bases and J lost 6; bases outside the gene matches: 3. Filled out from reference TRBV2 and TRBJ1-5, the complete variable domain reads EPEVTQTPSHQVTQMGQEVILRCVPISNHLYFYWYRQILGQKVEFLVSFYNNEISEKSEIFDDQFSVERPDGSNFTLKIRSTKLEDSAMYFCASSENQGAQPQHFGDGTRLSIL.

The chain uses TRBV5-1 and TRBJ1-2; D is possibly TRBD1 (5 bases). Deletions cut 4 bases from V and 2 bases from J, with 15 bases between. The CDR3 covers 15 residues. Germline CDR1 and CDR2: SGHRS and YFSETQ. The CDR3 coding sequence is TGCGCCAGCAGCGGAATAGACAGCCTCAACTATGGCTACACCTTC. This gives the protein CASSGIDSLNYGYTF.